Below are 18 T cell receptor beta chains sequenced from a single sample in a study of cytomegalovirus exposure and HLA in healthy donors. Primers for the PCR totalled 60 Vbeta and 13 Jbeta. Produced via immunoSEQ multiplex PCR; TCRdb's table is partial and in-frame only. In the table there are 50,000 to 75,000 clones, 70% to 75% of which are singletons. The sample comprised PBMCs. The receptors stem from a man aged 25 to 40 in good health and CMV-seropositive.

This clone was counted once. The rearrangement joins TRBV10-2 to TRBJ2-3; 8 bases are shared with TRBD2. CDR1 and CDR2 (germline): WSHSY, SAAADI. The ends lost 5 bases at V and 8 bases at J; junction bases unmatched: 9. The CDR3 totals 14 residues. CDR3 amino acids: CASSRAGGGGTQYF. The CDR3 DNA is TGCGCCAGCAGTAGGGCGGGGGGTGGTGGTACGCAGTATTTT.

The rearrangement uses TRBV19 and TRBJ1-5; tentatively, D is TRBD1 (6 bases). V was shortened by 6 bases and J by 5 bases, with 17 bases between the two germline ends. In germline, CDR1 is LNHDA, CDR2 SQIVND (reference sequence). This CDR3 has 15 residues. The CDR3 reads CASSRSTGRDQPQHF. CDR3 nucleotide sequence: TGTGCCAGTAGCCGATCGACAGGACGAGATCAGCCCCAGCATTTT.

The table lists this clone with a count of one. This sequence joins TRBV30 and TRBJ1-3; D remains unclear. The germline V gene has CDR1 GTSNPN and CDR2 SVGIG (reference sequence). The CDR3 runs 14 residues. V was clipped by 3 bases and J by 2 bases, with 11 bases between them. The CDR3 sequence: CAWSLLFAGNTIYF. The CDR3 DNA sequence: TGTGCCTGGAGCCTCCTCTTTGCTGGAAACACCATATATTTT.

The V and J genes are TRBV4-1 and TRBJ2-5, with a weak D call TRBD2 (7 bases). The germline CDR1 and CDR2 sequences are MGHRA and YSYEKL. V was pared by 4 bases and J by 0 bases, with 12 bases between. The CDR3 spans 15 residues. The DNA for the CDR3 is TGCGCCAGCAGCCGGAAGGGGGGGAACCAAGAGACCCAGTACTTC. The encoded protein is CASSRKGGNQETQYF.

The chain carries TRBV4-1 and TRBJ1-2; 7 bases align to TRBD1. CDR3 length: 18 amino acids. The trim removed 0 bases at V and 3 bases at J, leaving 13 bases unmatched. Germline assignment: CDR1 MGHRA and CDR2 YSYEKL. The CDR3 coding sequence is TGCGCCAGCAGCCAAGAGAAGGACAGGTTCTCTACGGACTATGGCTACACCTTC. Its protein is CASSQEKDRFSTDYGYTF.

This clone was recorded once. The chain links TRBV4-2 to TRBJ2-1, with D maybe TRBD2 (6 bases). The length of the CDR3 is 16 residues. CDR1 and CDR2 from the germline V gene are LGHNA and YNFKEQ. V was shortened by 0 bases and J by 4 bases, with 13 bases between the two germline ends. The CDR3 region is CASSQDGAGSYNEQFF. As DNA, the CDR3 is TGTGCCAGCAGCCAAGATGGGGCGGGGTCGTACAATGAGCAGTTCTTC.

V and J are TRBV6-6 and TRBJ2-5, with D possibly being TRBD2 (6 bases). The CDR3 length is 11 residues. Germline V CDR1 and CDR2: MNHNY, SVGAGI (reference sequence). Trimming took 9 bases from V and 5 from J, leaving 10 bases between them. The CDR3 region is CASGGGETQYF. CDR3 sequence (DNA): TGTGCCAGTGGTGGGGGGGAGACCCAGTACTTC.

The chain couples TRBV2 to TRBJ1-5; D is perhaps TRBD1 (5 bases). Trimming left V 6 bases short and J 3 bases short, with 12 bases between. The CDR3 runs to 14 residues. Germline CDR1 reads SNHLY; CDR2 reads FYNNEI. The CDR3 reads CASRPTGANQPQHF. CDR3 in DNA: TGTGCCAGCAGACCAACAGGCGCCAATCAGCCCCAGCATTTT.

The chain uses TRBV5-1 and TRBJ2-7; D ambiguous. Looked up from germline, CDR1 is SGHRS and CDR2 is YFSETQ. This CDR3 comprises 14 residues. Trimming left V 3 bases short and J 1 base short, with 11 bases between. The CDR3 region has the DNA TGCGCCAGCAGCTCCCGTCTAGATTCCTACGAGCAGTACTTC. It translates to CASSSRLDSYEQYF. Looking up the rest from reference TRBV5-1 and TRBJ2-7 gives the full variable domain: KAGVTQTPRYLIKTRGQQVTLSCSPISGHRSVSWYQQTPGQGLQFLFEYFSETQRNKGNFPGRFSGRQFSNSRSEMNVSTLELGDSALYLCASSSRLDSYEQYFGPGTRLTVT.

This clone was counted only a few times. The rearrangement uses TRBV4-3 and TRBJ2-7, with D maybe TRBD2 (5 bases). This CDR3 region has 16 residues. Trimming removed 4 bases from V and 3 bases from J, with 19 bases in between. The germline CDR1 and CDR2 sequences are LGHNA and YSLEER. CDR3 sequence: CASSPKDSPRVYEQYF. The CDR3 nucleotides read TGCGCCAGCAGCCCGAAGGACTCGCCAAGGGTCTACGAGCAGTACTTC.

V usage is TRBV7-2 and J usage is TRBJ1-5, with 7 positions matching TRBD1. The CDR3 totals 14 residues. J gave up 4 bases and V 3 bases, and 3 bases lay outside the gene matches. The V gene's germline CDR1 is SGHTA and CDR2 FQGNSA. The CDR3 spells CASSLQGVNQPQHF. CDR3 coding DNA: TGTGCCAGCAGCTTGCAGGGGGTTAATCAGCCCCAGCATTTT. Drawing the rest from reference TRBV7-2 and TRBJ1-5, the complete variable domain is GAGVSQSPSNKVTEKGKDVELRCDPISGHTALYWYRQSLGQGLEFLIYFQGNSAPDKSGLPSDRFSAERTGGSVSTLTIQRTQQEDSAVYLCASSLQGVNQPQHFGDGTRLSIL.

The V gene is TRBV25-1, the J gene TRBJ1-2, with 9 bases lining up with TRBD1. Germline V gives CDR1 MGHDK, CDR2 SYGVNS. This CDR3 region has 14 residues. J gave up 5 bases and V 5 bases, and 6 bases lay outside the gene matches. This CDR3 is CASSPLTGGYGYTF. The CDR3 DNA sequence: TGTGCCAGCAGTCCTTTGACAGGGGGTTATGGCTACACCTTC.

This chain connects TRBV19 to TRBJ1-5; D remains ambiguous. Trimming shortened V by 3 bases and J by 7 bases, and 13 bases separated the two germline ends. The CDR3 sequence is 14 residues long. The germline CDR1 and CDR2 sequences are LNHDA and SQIVND (reference sequence). The CDR3 spells CASSIEAGGQPQHF. Here the CDR3 DNA reads TGTGCCAGTAGTATCGAGGCAGGAGGACAGCCCCAGCATTTT.

The V and J genes are TRBV27 and TRBJ2-3; D call uncertain. Trimming took off 3 bases at V and 7 bases at J, with 11 bases between the two ends. The CDR3 consists of 13 residues. CDR1 and CDR2 (germline): MNHEY, SMNVEV (reference sequence). The CDR3 is CASSLRAPNTQYF. The CDR3 nucleotides are TGTGCCAGCAGTTTGAGAGCACCAAATACGCAGTATTTT.

The chain has TRBV23-1 and TRBJ2-2, with D hard to call. TRBV23-1 is treated as an ORF (open reading frame) with a function not yet certain. The CDR3 totals 17 residues. V lost 0 bases and J 6 bases, leaving 17 bases between the germline ends. The CDR3 sequence is CASSQSEGVVRPGELFF. DNA for the CDR3: TGCGCCAGCAGTCAATCTGAAGGAGTTGTCAGACCCGGGGAGCTGTTTTTT.

The chain recombines TRBV4-1 with TRBJ1-1; D is undetermined. This CDR3 has 13 amino acids. Germline CDR1 and CDR2: MGHRA and YSYEKL. V was cut by 4 bases and J by 2 bases, with 8 bases left in between. CDR3 coding DNA: TGCGCCAGCAGCCGGGAGGTAAACACTGAAGCTTTCTTT. Its translation: CASSREVNTEAFF.

This chain links TRBV7-9 with TRBJ2-3; 9 positions agree with TRBD2. The CDR3 totals 17 residues. Trimming cost V 1 base and J 3 bases; bases outside gene matches: 8. Per the germline V gene, CDR1 is SEHNR and CDR2 is FQNEAQ (reference sequence). The chain's CDR3 is CASSLERRGGLTDTQYF. CDR3 DNA: TGTGCCAGCAGCTTAGAACGGCGGGGGGGCCTGACAGATACGCAGTATTTT. Together with reference TRBV7-9 and TRBJ2-3, the CDR3 gives the full variable domain: DTGVSQNPRHKITKRGQNVTFRCDPISEHNRLYWYRQTLGQGPEFLTYFQNEAQLEKSRLLSDRFSAERPKGSFSTLEIQRTEQGDSAMYLCASSLERRGGLTDTQYFGPGTRLTVL.

The V and J genes are TRBV19 and TRBJ1-3; D not certain. Germline CDR1 is LNHDA and CDR2 is SQIVND (reference sequence). The CDR3 covers 16 residues. Trimming shortened V by 9 bases and J by 0 bases, and 18 bases separated the two germline ends. The CDR3 is CARPTPGINSGNTIYF. CDR3 nucleotide sequence: TGTGCCAGGCCGACCCCGGGGATCAACTCTGGAAACACCATATATTTT.